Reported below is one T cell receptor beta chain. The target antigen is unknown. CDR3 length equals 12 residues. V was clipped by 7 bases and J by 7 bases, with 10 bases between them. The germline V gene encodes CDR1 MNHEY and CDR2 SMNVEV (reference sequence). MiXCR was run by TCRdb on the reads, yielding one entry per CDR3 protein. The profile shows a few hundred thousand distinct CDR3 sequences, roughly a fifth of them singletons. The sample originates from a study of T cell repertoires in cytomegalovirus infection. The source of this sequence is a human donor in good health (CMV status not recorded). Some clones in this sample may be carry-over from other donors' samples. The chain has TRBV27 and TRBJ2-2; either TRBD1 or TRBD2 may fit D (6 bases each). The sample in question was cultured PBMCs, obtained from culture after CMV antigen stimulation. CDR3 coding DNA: TGTGCCAGCAACGAGGGGGGCGGGGAGCTGTTTTTT. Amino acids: CASNEGGGELFF.